What follows is one T cell receptor (beta chain) and its context. Its antigen is unidentified. The authors loaded around 190 ng DNA, 30,000 to 35,000 T cell genomes, into sorted-subset replicate PCRs. Produced via immunoSEQ multiplex PCR; TCRdb's table is partial and in-frame only. The data hold approximately 1,000,000 clones, with approximately 80% observed a single time. This entry belongs to a study of shared clonotypes between healthy human individuals. Study-level findings and limits: Between a few donors, naive CD4 clonotypes were shared at a level of about 5%.

The CDR3 runs to 14 residues. V lost 2 bases, J lost 5 bases, and 12 bases lay in between. From germline, CDR1 is SGHVS and CDR2 FNYEAQ. The TCR originated in a man aged 18 to 29 in good health. Some clones in this sample may be carry-over from other donors' samples. Material: memory CD4+ T cells from PBMCs. Subset described: CD45RA-negative fraction. The chain has TRBV7-6 and TRBJ1-1, with D possibly being TRBD1 (6 bases). Here the CDR3 reads CASSLTGIRTEAFF. As DNA, the CDR3 is TGTGCCAGCAGCTTAACAGGGATTCGGACTGAAGCTTTCTTT.